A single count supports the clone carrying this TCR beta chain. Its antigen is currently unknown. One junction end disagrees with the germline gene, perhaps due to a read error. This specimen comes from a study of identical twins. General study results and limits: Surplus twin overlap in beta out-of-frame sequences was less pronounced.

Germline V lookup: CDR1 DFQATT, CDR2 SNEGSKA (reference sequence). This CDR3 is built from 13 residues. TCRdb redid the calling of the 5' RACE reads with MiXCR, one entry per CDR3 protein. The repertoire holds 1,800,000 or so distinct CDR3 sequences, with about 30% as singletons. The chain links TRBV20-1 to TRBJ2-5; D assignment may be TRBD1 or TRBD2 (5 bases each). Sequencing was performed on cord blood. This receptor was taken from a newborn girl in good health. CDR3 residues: CSARHWDQEAQYF. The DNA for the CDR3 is TGCAGTGCCAGACATTGGGACCAAGAGGCCCAGTACTTC.